Detailed here is one T cell receptor beta chain. Antigen unknown. This sample was taken from a study of regulatory T cells. General study results and limits: Skewed V and J usage and few unique V-J pairs marked patient repertoires, most in Tregs. In CD3G deficiency, regulatory T cells had lower Shannon diversity than autologous conventional CD4+ and control regulatory cells.

The primer mix had 52 TRBV and 13 TRBJ primers. Here immunoSEQ multiplex PCR was the method, and the copy in TCRdb shows in-frame clones only, minus some. The sample yields roughly 4,000 clones, approximately 92% seen once. The CDR3 sequence is 14 residues long. Germline CDR1 MDHEN, CDR2 SYDVKM. The V and J ends lost 4 bases and 4 bases, in that order; junction bases with no gene match: 6. The receptor's source is a child under 10 years old with CD3G deficiency. Sequenced input: CD4+ Tregs sorted from blood. This sequence joins TRBV28 and TRBJ1-2, with 7 bases that match TRBD1. The DNA for the CDR3 is TGTGCCAGCAGTTCGCCGGGACAGCTCTATGGCTACACCTTC. It yields the protein CASSSPGQLYGYTF.